The 5 T cell receptor beta chains below were found in one sample sequenced in a study of T cell repertoires in cytomegalovirus infection. MiXCR, run by TCRdb on the reads, gives a single entry per CDR3 protein. This table holds some 920,000 distinct CDR3 sequences, approximately 33% found once. No antigen has been identified for these receptors. The sequences come from cultured CD8+ T cells from PBMCs, collected from culture after CMV antigen stimulation. Every receptor here comes from a human donor in good health (CMV status not recorded). Some clones in this sample may be carry-over from other donors' samples.

The J gene is TRBJ2-7, the V gene TRBV9; 10 bases agree with TRBD2. This CDR3 is built from 16 residues. In germline, CDR1 is SGDLS, CDR2 YYNGEE. J lost 5 bases, V lost 0 bases, and 8 bases had no gene match. CDR3 nucleotide sequence: TGTGCCAGCAGCGTAGCTGAGACTAGCGGGTCCCACGAGCAGTACTTC. Translated, it gives CASSVAETSGSHEQYF.

This clonotype was observed many times. The rearrangement uses TRBV7-2 and TRBJ1-5; 8 bases map to TRBD1. The germline V gene has CDR1 SGHTA and CDR2 FQGNSA. V trimming: 0 bases; J trimming: 2 bases; junction bases outside the gene matches: 12. There are 19 residues in the CDR3. As DNA, the CDR3 is TGTGCCAGCAGCTTAGCCCAGGGGGCGTGGGGAAATGGCAATCAGCCCCAGCATTTT. Encoded protein: CASSLAQGAWGNGNQPQHF.

Comments on this clonotype: Given a much more abundant clone one base away, this may be a read error. The rearrangement links TRBV7-2 to TRBJ2-1; possible D gene TRBD2, 6 bases. The V gene lost 4 bases and the J gene lost 0 bases, with 19 bases spanning the gap. The CDR3 extends over 18 amino acids. The germline CDR1 and CDR2 sequences are SGHTA and FQGNSA. Here the CDR3 DNA reads TGTGCCAGCAGCTCAGTTCTAGCGAGGGAACTCTCCTACAATGAGCAGTTCTTC. Residues: CASSSVLARELSYNEQFF.

This clonotype appeared many times. This rearrangement joins TRBV11-2 to TRBJ2-1, with TRBD2 identical over 7 bases. This CDR3 comprises 14 residues. The trim removed 0 bases at V and 9 bases at J, leaving 5 bases unmatched. Per the germline V gene, CDR1 is SGHAT and CDR2 is FQNNGV. CDR3 coding DNA: TGTGCCAGCAGCTTAGAGGGTAGCGGGTCTGAGCAGTTCTTC. Its protein product is CASSLEGSGSEQFF.

This clonotype occurred a few times. The rearrangement links TRBV27 to TRBJ2-4; D gene ambiguous. Trimming pared 2 bases from V and 11 bases from J, leaving 10 bases between. CDR1 and CDR2 from the germline V gene are MNHEY and SMNVEV (reference sequence). The CDR3 consists of 12 residues. The CDR3 spells CASSLDGWVQYF. DNA of the CDR3: TGTGCCAGCAGTTTAGACGGGTGGGTTCAGTACTTC.